The 22 T cell receptor beta chains presented below share a single source sample, sequenced in a study of cytomegalovirus exposure and HLA in healthy donors (TCRdb year 2017). Library generation was performed with the immunoSEQ multiplex PCR assay. For the multiplex PCR, a mixture combining 60 forward primers for TCR Vbeta segments and 13 reverse primers for TCR Jbeta segments was used. TCRdb provides this immuneACCESS table in a form limited to in-frame rearrangements. Some clones are lacking; in checked studies, under half of them reflect an unresolved V gene, and why the rest are absent is not known. This sample is represented by about 170,000 clones; approximately 80% of them were singletons. The ten largest clones represent 0.75% to 0.9% of the sample. Sequenced sample: PBMCs. The receptors come from a woman between 18 and 29 years old in good health and CMV-seronegative.

This clone has only one observation. This sequence joins TRBV5-1 and TRBJ1-2, with D unclear. The CDR3 loop spans 12 amino acids. V was clipped by 0 bases and J by 7 bases, with 7 bases between them. Germline loops: CDR1 SGHRS, CDR2 YFSETQ. The CDR3 region has the DNA TGCGCCAGCAGCTTGGAGGCGGGTGGCTACACCTTC. This translates into CASSLEAGGYTF.

The V gene is TRBV4-3, the J gene TRBJ2-3; possibly TRBD1 for D (5 bases). V was cut by 0 bases and J by 5 bases, with 9 bases left in between. CDR1 is LGHNA, CDR2 YSLEER, per germline. CDR3 length: 14 residues. The CDR3 is CASSQDTGKDTQYF. In DNA form, the CDR3 reads TGCGCCAGCAGCCAAGATACAGGAAAAGATACGCAGTATTTT.

The chain employs TRBV2 and TRBJ2-5, with 8 bases aligning to TRBD2. The CDR3 is 16 amino acids. V shed 9 bases, J shed 0 bases, and the junction held 12 bases outside the gene matches. CDR1 and CDR2 from the germline V gene are SNHLY and FYNNEI. CDR3 region: CARGGVSGTNQETQYF. The DNA of the CDR3 is TGTGCCAGGGGGGGCGTTAGCGGGACCAACCAAGAGACCCAGTACTTC.

The chain joins TRBV28 to TRBJ1-4; unclear D gene. CDR1 MDHEN and CDR2 SYDVKM come from the germline V gene. Trimming shortened V by 1 base and J by 8 bases, and 11 bases separated the two germline ends. The CDR3 runs 14 residues. CDR3 sequence: CASSLYGVGEKLFF. In DNA form, the CDR3 reads TGTGCCAGCAGTTTATACGGGGTGGGGGAAAAACTGTTTTTT.

V and J are TRBV27 and TRBJ1-1; 10 bases line up with TRBD1. CDR1 and CDR2 from the germline V gene are MNHEY and SMNVEV (reference sequence). V lost 4 bases and J lost 4; bases outside the gene matches: 3. The CDR3 length is 14 residues. In DNA form, the CDR3 reads TGTGCCAGCAGTTCCTGGACAGGGGGCACTGAAGCTTTCTTT. This gives the protein CASSSWTGGTEAFF.

The rearrangement joins TRBV7-9 to TRBJ1-3; TRBD1 might be the D (5 bases). CDR3 length: 14 amino acids. Germline V lookup: CDR1 SEHNR, CDR2 FQNEAQ (reference sequence). Trimming left V 3 bases short and J 4 bases short, with 10 bases between. The CDR3 nucleotides are TGTGCCAGCAGCTTCGGGGGGAAGGGAAACACCATATATTTT. Amino acid sequence: CASSFGGKGNTIYF.

This clone has only one observation. The chain combines TRBV4-1 with TRBJ2-5; TRBD2 is a possible D gene (7 bases). Germline assignment: CDR1 MGHRA and CDR2 YSYEKL. CDR3 length: 15 amino acids. Trimming pared 4 bases from V and 3 bases from J, leaving 15 bases between. The DNA of the CDR3 is TGCGCCAGCAGCCCCCGGGGGGCGGACAAAGAGACCCAGTACTTC. Residues: CASSPRGADKETQYF.

The chain carries TRBV5-1 and TRBJ1-4; tentatively, D is TRBD1 (5 bases). The V gene's germline CDR1 is SGHRS and CDR2 YFSETQ. V gave up 5 bases and J gave up 5 bases, with 13 bases separating them. The CDR3 contains 14 residues. The CDR3 reads CASSSGGSNEKLFF. DNA of the CDR3: TGCGCCAGCAGTTCCGGGGGATCGAATGAAAAACTGTTTTTT.

The V and J genes are TRBV15 and TRBJ1-1; tentative D call: TRBD1 (6 bases). Germline loops: CDR1 LNHNV, CDR2 YYDKDF (reference sequence). The length of the CDR3 is 15 residues. V gave up 5 bases and J gave up 6 bases, with 19 bases separating them. The CDR3 region has the DNA TGTGCCACCAGCCCTTCCACGCGGACAGCCCCTGAAGCTTTCTTT. It translates to CATSPSTRTAPEAFF.

This clone has just a few counts. CDR3 nucleotides: TGTGCCAGCAGCCCCGGTCCCTACGAGCAGTACTTC. Translation: CASSPGPYEQYF. J is TRBJ2-7 and V is TRBV28; D is uncertain. CDR3 length: 12 residues. Germline V gene sequence: CDR1 MDHEN, CDR2 SYDVKM. Trimming pared 6 bases from V and 2 bases from J, leaving 8 bases between.

The rearrangement uses TRBV15 and TRBJ2-1; the D gene is possibly TRBD2 (5 bases). Trimming took off 0 bases at V and 3 bases at J, with 15 bases between the two ends. Germline-derived CDR1 and CDR2 are LNHNV and YYDKDF (reference sequence). The CDR3 has 17 amino acids. CDR3 in DNA: TGTGCCACCAGCAGAGATTCGCCGGCGGGCTTCTACAATGAGCAGTTCTTC. Residues: CATSRDSPAGFYNEQFF.

V is TRBV29-1 and J is TRBJ2-5, with 12 bases fitting TRBD2. The CDR3 extends over 13 amino acids. Germline V gene sequence: CDR1 SQVTM, CDR2 ANQGSEA. In DNA, the CDR3 is TGCAGTGGGGCTAGCGGGAGGGAAGAGACCCAGTACTTC. Amino acid sequence: CSGASGREETQYF.

The rearrangement joins TRBV27 to TRBJ2-1, with 7 bases aligning to TRBD2. CDR3 size: 16 residues. The V gene end was trimmed by 2 bases and the J gene end by 0 bases; junction bases not matched to a gene: 4. The V gene's germline CDR1 is MNHEY and CDR2 SMNVEV (reference sequence). The DNA for the CDR3 is TGTGCCAGCAGTTTACGGGGCGGGAGCTCCTACAATGAGCAGTTCTTC. Protein: CASSLRGGSSYNEQFF.

The V gene is TRBV5-4, the J gene TRBJ2-7; D might be TRBD1 (6 bases). The CDR3 sequence is 13 residues long. Germline V CDR1 and CDR2: SGHNT, YYREEE (reference sequence). V lost 5 bases, J lost 0 bases, and 9 bases lay in between. As DNA, the CDR3 is TGTGCCAGCAGTACGGACAGCTCCTACGAGCAGTACTTC. Its protein is CASSTDSSYEQYF.

The chain joins TRBV15 to TRBJ2-5; TRBD1 matches 7 bases. CDR1 and CDR2 (germline): LNHNV, YYDKDF (reference sequence). The CDR3 spans 17 residues. V shed 1 base and J 5 bases; nucleotides not matched to a gene: 13. The CDR3 is CATSRADRDLGQETQYF. The CDR3 coding sequence is TGTGCCACCAGCAGAGCTGACAGGGATTTAGGCCAGGAGACCCAGTACTTC.

This chain joins TRBV29-1 and TRBJ2-3, with 15 bases matching TRBD2. The junction had 3 bases not matched to a gene; V was cut back by 6 bases and J by 2 bases. The CDR3 runs to 15 residues. CDR1 and CDR2 from the germline V gene are SQVTM and ANQGSEA. Here the CDR3 reads CSVGLAGGPTDTQYF. In DNA, the CDR3 is TGCAGCGTCGGACTAGCGGGAGGGCCCACAGATACGCAGTATTTT.

The chain uses TRBV28 and TRBJ2-7, with 9 bases that match TRBD2. This CDR3 comprises 15 residues. The V gene end was trimmed by 6 bases and the J gene end by 5 bases; junction bases not matched to a gene: 11. The germline CDR1 and CDR2 sequences are MDHEN and SYDVKM. CDR3 sequence (DNA): TGTGCCAGCAGGTTGACTAGCGGTTCGTTGCACGAGCAGTACTTC. Translation gives CASRLTSGSLHEQYF.

This clone has just one count. The J gene is TRBJ2-1, the V gene TRBV5-1, with 10 bases lining up with TRBD2. V shed 0 bases, J shed 7 bases, and the junction held 7 bases outside the gene matches. Germline V gene sequence: CDR1 SGHRS, CDR2 YFSETQ. The CDR3 totals 16 residues. The CDR3 DNA sequence: TGCGCCAGCAGCTTGGGGGACTCTAGCGGGAGAAATGAGCAGTTCTTC. It translates to CASSLGDSSGRNEQFF. The full variable domain, with the rest looked up from reference TRBV5-1 and TRBJ2-1, is KAGVTQTPRYLIKTRGQQVTLSCSPISGHRSVSWYQQTPGQGLQFLFEYFSETQRNKGNFPGRFSGRQFSNSRSEMNVSTLELGDSALYLCASSLGDSSGRNEQFFGPGTRLTVL.

This chain connects TRBV6-1 to TRBJ1-6, with TRBD1 identical over 7 bases. Germline CDR1 is MNHNS and CDR2 is SASEGT. The CDR3 runs 16 residues. Germline trimming cut 1 base from V and 9 bases from J; bases unmatched to any gene: 9. CDR3 in DNA: TGTGCCAGCAGTGAAGGACAGGGAGGATTTATTTCACCCCTCCACTTT. It is translated as CASSEGQGGFISPLHF.

The chain couples TRBV12-5 to TRBJ2-5; maybe TRBD1 (6 bases). CDR1 LGHNT and CDR2 FRNRAP come from the germline V gene. CDR3 length: 14 residues. V lost 7 bases, J lost 1 base, and 13 bases lay in between. CDR3 coding DNA: TGTGCTAGTGCCCAGGGACACCTCCAAGAGACCCAGTACTTC. It yields the protein CASAQGHLQETQYF.

This rearrangement joins TRBV5-4 to TRBJ2-7; 7 nucleotides line up with TRBD2. The CDR3 has 15 amino acids. Germline values: CDR1 SGHNT, CDR2 YYREEE (reference sequence). The trim removed 0 bases at V and 5 bases at J, leaving 8 bases unmatched. In DNA, the CDR3 is TGTGCCAGCAGCTTGGGAGGGAGGGCCCGGGACGAGCAGTACTTC. Protein: CASSLGGRARDEQYF.

The gene calls are TRBV5-8 and TRBJ1-5; D may be TRBD1 (6 bases). From germline, CDR1 is SGHTS and CDR2 YDEGEE. This CDR3 has 16 residues. Trimming took off 0 bases at V and 1 base at J, with 11 bases between the two ends. This CDR3 reads CASSLVLGASNQPQHF. In DNA form, the CDR3 reads TGTGCCAGCAGCTTGGTTCTGGGGGCGAGCAATCAGCCCCAGCATTTT.